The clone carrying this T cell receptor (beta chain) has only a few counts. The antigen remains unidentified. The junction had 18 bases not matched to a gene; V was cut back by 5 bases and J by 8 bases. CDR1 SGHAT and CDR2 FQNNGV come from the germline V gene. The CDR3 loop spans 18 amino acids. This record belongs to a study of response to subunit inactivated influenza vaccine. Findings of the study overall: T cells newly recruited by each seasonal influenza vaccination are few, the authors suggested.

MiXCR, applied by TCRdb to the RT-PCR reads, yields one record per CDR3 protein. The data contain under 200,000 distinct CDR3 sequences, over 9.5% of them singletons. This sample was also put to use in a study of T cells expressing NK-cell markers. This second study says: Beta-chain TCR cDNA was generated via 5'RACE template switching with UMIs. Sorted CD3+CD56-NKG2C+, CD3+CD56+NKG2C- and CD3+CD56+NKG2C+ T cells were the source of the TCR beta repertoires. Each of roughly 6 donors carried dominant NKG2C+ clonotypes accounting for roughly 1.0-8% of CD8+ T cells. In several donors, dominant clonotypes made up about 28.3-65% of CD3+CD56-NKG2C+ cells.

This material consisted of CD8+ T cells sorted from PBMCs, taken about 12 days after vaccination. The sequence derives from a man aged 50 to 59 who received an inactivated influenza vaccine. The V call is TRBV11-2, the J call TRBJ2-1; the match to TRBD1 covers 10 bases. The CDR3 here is CASSVPTGTGVRWDEQFF. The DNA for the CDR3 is TGTGCCAGCAGCGTACCAACCGGGACAGGGGTGAGATGGGATGAGCAGTTCTTC.